Below, 20 T cell receptor beta chains from the same sample are listed, as sequenced in a study of shared clonotypes between healthy human individuals. In the naive CD8 group, cells lacked CD45RO and were positively selected for CCR7, so terminally differentiated effector memory CD45RA+ cells were left out. This table comes from immunoSEQ multiplex PCR, and its TCRdb copy is limited to in-frame clones, with some not included. Here the sample spans about 2 million clones, about 95% being singletons. Sequencing input: naive CD8+ T cells sorted from blood. The receptors were gathered from a man aged 18-30 years in good health.

This chain connects TRBV30 to TRBJ1-5, with no clear D. The V and J ends lost 0 bases and 7 bases respectively, with 10 bases between them. This CDR3 contains 13 residues. The germline CDR1 and CDR2 sequences are GTSNPN and SVGIG (reference sequence). CDR3 DNA: TGTGCCTGGAGTGTTATGGGTGGCCAGCCCCAGCATTTT. It yields the protein CAWSVMGGQPQHF.

This rearrangement joins TRBV2 to TRBJ1-1; 10 nucleotides line up with TRBD1. This CDR3 has 17 residues. The germline CDR1 and CDR2 sequences are SNHLY and FYNNEI. V lost 3 bases to trimming and J lost 3 bases; unmatched junction nucleotides: 10. The CDR3 loop reads CASSEPTSGTGDTEAFF. In DNA, the CDR3 is TGTGCCAGCAGTGAGCCCACCTCCGGGACAGGGGACACTGAAGCTTTCTTT.

Regarding this clone: The sample contains more than one DNA sequence encoding this CDR3. This chain joins TRBV28 and TRBJ2-3, with D uncertain. This CDR3 is built from 13 residues. V shed 1 base and J shed 6 bases, with 8 bases lying between them. CDR1 and CDR2 (germline): MDHEN, SYDVKM. The CDR3 protein is CASSLFGADTQYF. DNA for the CDR3: TGTGCCAGCAGTTTATTTGGAGCTGATACGCAGTATTTT.

The chain carries TRBV7-2 and TRBJ2-7; a weak D match, TRBD2 (6 bases). This CDR3 has 15 amino acids. Germline V gene lookup returns CDR1 SGHTA and CDR2 FQGNSA. Trimming took off 4 bases at V and 2 bases at J, with 15 bases between the two ends. In nucleotides, the CDR3 is TGTGCCAGCAGCTCGAACCGGGACTTCACCTACGAGCAGTACTTC. This translates into CASSSNRDFTYEQYF.

The CDR3 DNA reads TGTGCCAGTAGTAACCGGGAGACAGCCTACGAGCAGTACTTC. Residues: CASSNRETAYEQYF. The gene calls are TRBV19 and TRBJ2-7, with a tentative D call TRBD2 (6 bases). V was cut by 4 bases and J by 2 bases, with 12 bases left in between. CDR3 size: 14 residues. Looked up from germline, CDR1 is LNHDA and CDR2 is SQIVND (reference sequence).

This clone is a singleton in its sample. Other DNA sequences in this specimen translate into the identical CDR3. The chain employs TRBV9 and TRBJ2-3; no firm D call. Deletions cut 0 bases from V and 6 bases from J, with 5 bases between. Germline V gene sequence: CDR1 SGDLS, CDR2 YYNGEE. The CDR3 has 12 amino acids. CDR3 sequence: CASSVDRDTQYF. CDR3 DNA sequence: TGTGCCAGCAGCGTAGATAGGGATACGCAGTATTTT.

The J gene is TRBJ1-1, the V gene TRBV10-2; D is unresolved. CDR1 is WSHSY and CDR2 is SAAADI in the germline V gene. This CDR3 comprises 15 residues. The V and J ends lost 2 bases and 4 bases respectively, with 14 bases between them. Here the CDR3 DNA reads TGCGCCAGCAGTGAGCCCTGGTCGTCAGGCACTGAAGCTTTCTTT. It codes for CASSEPWSSGTEAFF.

The genes are TRBV4-2 and TRBJ1-1, with 7 bases fitting TRBD1. J gave up 7 bases and V 0 bases, and 11 bases lay outside the gene matches. Germline CDR1 and CDR2: LGHNA and YNFKEQ. CDR3 length: 16 amino acids. As DNA, the CDR3 is TGTGCCAGCAGCCAAGAGTCCGGGACAGCTACCGTTGAAGCTTTCTTT. As protein: CASSQESGTATVEAFF.

The chain has TRBV19 and TRBJ1-3; D remains ambiguous. The ends were cut back, 5 bases at V and 13 bases at J, with 24 bases in the middle. Germline V gives CDR1 LNHDA, CDR2 SQIVND (reference sequence). The CDR3 covers 15 residues. The chain's CDR3 is CASSSREGLETPIYF. The DNA for the CDR3 is TGTGCCAGTAGTTCCCGGGAGGGTCTGGAAACACCAATATATTTT.

The rearrangement joins TRBV4-2 to TRBJ1-2; D not resolved. CDR3 length: 11 amino acids. Trimming removed 3 bases from V and 7 bases from J, with 6 bases in between. CDR1 and CDR2 from the germline V gene are LGHNA and YNFKEQ. Written as DNA, the CDR3 is TGTGCCAGCAGCCAGGAGGGTGGCTACACCTTC. Translated: CASSQEGGYTF.

Worth noting for this clone: The sample holds other DNA sequences that translate to the same CDR3. The chain employs TRBV27 and TRBJ2-1; 12 bases match TRBD2. The CDR3 has 16 residues. In germline, CDR1 is MNHEY, CDR2 SMNVEV (reference sequence). J lost 2 bases, V lost 5 bases, and 4 bases had no gene match. The CDR3 sequence: CASSLLAGGTYNEQFF. The CDR3 region has the DNA TGTGCCAGCAGTCTACTAGCGGGAGGTACCTACAATGAGCAGTTCTTC.

J is TRBJ2-3 and V is TRBV27; perhaps TRBD2 as D (5 bases). V lost 2 bases to trimming and J lost 7 bases, with 16 bases between them. Germline V CDR1 and CDR2: MNHEY, SMNVEV (reference sequence). The CDR3 runs 15 residues. The CDR3 loop reads CASSLNGDTPYTQYF. Here the CDR3 DNA reads TGTGCCAGCAGTTTAAACGGGGATACTCCCTATACGCAGTATTTT.

The rearrangement joins TRBV9 to TRBJ1-2; D remains ambiguous. Trimming took off 0 bases at V and 6 bases at J, with 9 bases between the two ends. The germline CDR1 and CDR2 sequences are SGDLS and YYNGEE. The CDR3 extends over 13 amino acids. CDR3 amino acids: CASSVASGNGYTF. DNA of the CDR3: TGTGCCAGCAGCGTAGCATCGGGGAATGGCTACACCTTC.

The chain uses TRBV5-4 and TRBJ1-5; D call uncertain. Germline V gene sequence: CDR1 SGHNT, CDR2 YYREEE (reference sequence). Trimming cost V 7 bases and J 1 base, with 12 bases left between them. This CDR3 spans 14 amino acids. The CDR3 bases are TGTGCCAGCGGGGTATGGGGAAGCAATCAGCCCCAGCATTTT. Translated, it gives CASGVWGSNQPQHF.

This chain links TRBV6-1 with TRBJ1-3; D not resolved. CDR3 length: 16 residues. Germline CDR1 reads MNHNS; CDR2 reads SASEGT. Trimming left V 2 bases short and J 0 bases short, with 11 bases between. In DNA form, the CDR3 reads TGTGCCAGCAGTGAACCGGCTCGTTACTCTGGAAACACCATATATTTT. Translated: CASSEPARYSGNTIYF.

The chain combines TRBV19 with TRBJ1-6; D gene uncertain. V lost 3 bases, J lost 0 bases, and 12 bases lay in between. Germline V gene data show CDR1 as LNHDA and CDR2 as SQIVND (reference sequence). The CDR3 contains 17 residues. The CDR3 loop is CASSMFGQSSYNSPLHF. The CDR3 nucleotides are TGTGCCAGTAGTATGTTTGGGCAGAGCTCCTATAATTCACCCCTCCACTTT.

Comments on this clone: Within the sample, other DNA sequences also encode this same CDR3. This chain joins TRBV28 and TRBJ1-3, with D possibly TRBD1 on 5 matching bases. Deletions cut 2 bases from V and 1 base from J, with 6 bases between. This CDR3 region has 14 residues. Germline values: CDR1 MDHEN, CDR2 SYDVKM. CDR3 loop: CASSLQGSGNTIYF. CDR3 DNA sequence: TGTGCCAGCAGTTTACAGGGTTCTGGAAACACCATATATTTT.

On this clone: Other DNA sequences of this sample code for an identical CDR3. The genes are TRBV5-6 and TRBJ2-3; no firm D call. CDR1 and CDR2 (germline): SGHDT, YYEEEE. This CDR3 is 13 amino acids long. V dropped 1 base and J dropped 2 bases, with 5 bases sitting between them. The CDR3 bases are TGTGCCAGCAGCTTGCACTCCACAGATACGCAGTATTTT. It codes for CASSLHSTDTQYF.

The chain uses TRBV4-3 and TRBJ2-1; possibly TRBD1 for D (5 bases). V was pared by 1 base and J by 5 bases, with 9 bases between. Germline values: CDR1 LGHNA, CDR2 YSLEER. This CDR3 spans 14 amino acids. In DNA, the CDR3 is TGCGCCAGCAGCCAAGTCTTCAGGGACAATGAGCAGTTCTTC. Amino acids: CASSQVFRDNEQFF.

This chain uses TRBV2 with TRBJ1-5; D may be TRBD1 (5 bases). Germline lookup yields CDR1 SNHLY and CDR2 FYNNEI. V lost 5 bases to trimming and J lost 8 bases, with 16 bases between them. The CDR3 runs to 14 residues. CDR3 sequence: CASSLGPSIEPQHF. The CDR3 DNA reads as TGTGCCAGCAGTTTGGGACCTTCGATCGAGCCCCAGCATTTT.